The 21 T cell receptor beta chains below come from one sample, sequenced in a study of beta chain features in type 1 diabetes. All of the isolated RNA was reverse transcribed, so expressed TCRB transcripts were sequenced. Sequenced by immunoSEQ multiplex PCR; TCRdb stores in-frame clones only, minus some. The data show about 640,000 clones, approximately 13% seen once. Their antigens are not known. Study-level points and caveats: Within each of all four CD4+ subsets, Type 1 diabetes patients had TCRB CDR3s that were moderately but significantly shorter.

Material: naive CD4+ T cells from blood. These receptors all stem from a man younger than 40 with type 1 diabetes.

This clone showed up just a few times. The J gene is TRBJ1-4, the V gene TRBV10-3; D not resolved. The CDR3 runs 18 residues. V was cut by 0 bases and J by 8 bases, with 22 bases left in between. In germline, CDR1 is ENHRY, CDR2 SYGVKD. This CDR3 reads CAISESRWGRFVSEKLFF. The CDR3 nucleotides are TGTGCCATCAGTGAGTCCAGATGGGGAAGGTTCGTAAGCGAAAAACTGTTTTTT.

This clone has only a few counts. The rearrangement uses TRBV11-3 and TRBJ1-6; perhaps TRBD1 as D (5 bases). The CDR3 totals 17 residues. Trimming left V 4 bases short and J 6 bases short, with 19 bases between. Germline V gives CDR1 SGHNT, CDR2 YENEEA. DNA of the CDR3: TGTGCCAGCAGCTCCTACCGGGGGACGGATGTTAATTCACCCCTCCACTTT. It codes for CASSSYRGTDVNSPLHF.

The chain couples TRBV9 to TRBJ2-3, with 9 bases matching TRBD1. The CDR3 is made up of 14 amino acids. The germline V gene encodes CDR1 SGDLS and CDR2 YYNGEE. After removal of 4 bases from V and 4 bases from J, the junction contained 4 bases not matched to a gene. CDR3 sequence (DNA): TGTGCCAGCAGCCCGCGACAGGGGGCAGATACGCAGTATTTT. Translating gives CASSPRQGADTQYF. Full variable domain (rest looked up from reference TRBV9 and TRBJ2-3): DSGVTQTPKHLITATGQRVTLRCSPRSGDLSVYWYQQSLDQGLQFLIQYYNGEERAKGNILERFSAQQFPDLHSELNLSSLELGDSALYFCASSPRQGADTQYFGPGTRLTVL.

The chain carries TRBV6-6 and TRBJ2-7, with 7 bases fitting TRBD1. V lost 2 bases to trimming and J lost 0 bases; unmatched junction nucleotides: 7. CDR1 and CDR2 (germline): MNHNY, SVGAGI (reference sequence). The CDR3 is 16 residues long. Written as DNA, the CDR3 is TGTGCCAGCAGTTACCAGACAGGGCCTAGCTCCTACGAGCAGTACTTC. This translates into CASSYQTGPSSYEQYF.

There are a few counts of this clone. The CDR3 nucleotides are TGTGCCACCAGCAGAGATCGTCTTTATGGCTACACCTTC. This gives the protein CATSRDRLYGYTF. The chain uses TRBV15 and TRBJ1-2; D remains unclear. The CDR3 length is 13 residues. Germline CDR1 LNHNV, CDR2 YYDKDF (reference sequence). V shed 0 bases and J shed 5 bases, with 7 bases lying between them.

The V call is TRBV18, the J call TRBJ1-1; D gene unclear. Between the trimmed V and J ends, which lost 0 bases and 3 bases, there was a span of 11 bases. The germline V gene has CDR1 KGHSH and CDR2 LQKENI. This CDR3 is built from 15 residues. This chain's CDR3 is CASSPPEGIDTEAFF. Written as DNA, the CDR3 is TGTGCCAGCTCACCACCGGAGGGTATTGACACTGAAGCTTTCTTT.

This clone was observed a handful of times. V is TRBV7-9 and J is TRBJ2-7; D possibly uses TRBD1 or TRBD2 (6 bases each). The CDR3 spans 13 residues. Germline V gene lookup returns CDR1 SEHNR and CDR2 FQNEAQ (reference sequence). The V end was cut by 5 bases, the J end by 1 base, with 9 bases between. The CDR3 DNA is TGTGCCAGCAGCGGGGGGCAGTCCTACGAGCAGTACTTC. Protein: CASSGGQSYEQYF.

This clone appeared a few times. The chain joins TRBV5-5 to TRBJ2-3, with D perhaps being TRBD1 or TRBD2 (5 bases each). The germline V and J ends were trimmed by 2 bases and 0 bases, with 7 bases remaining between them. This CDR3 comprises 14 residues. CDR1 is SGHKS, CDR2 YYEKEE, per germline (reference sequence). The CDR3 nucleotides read TGTGCCAGCAGCTTATGGGGGAGCACAGATACGCAGTATTTT. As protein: CASSLWGSTDTQYF.

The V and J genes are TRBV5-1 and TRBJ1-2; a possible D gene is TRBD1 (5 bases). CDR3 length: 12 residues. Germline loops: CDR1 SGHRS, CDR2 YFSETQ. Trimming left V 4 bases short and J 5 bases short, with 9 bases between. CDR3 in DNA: TGCGCCAGCAGCCTCCCAGGGTATGGCTACACCTTC. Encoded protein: CASSLPGYGYTF.

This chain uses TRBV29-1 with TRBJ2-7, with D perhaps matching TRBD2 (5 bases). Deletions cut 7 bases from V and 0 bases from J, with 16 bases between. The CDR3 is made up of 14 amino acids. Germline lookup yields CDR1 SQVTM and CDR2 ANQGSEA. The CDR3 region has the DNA TGCAGCGGCACCCGGACGGGGAGCTCCTACGAGCAGTACTTC. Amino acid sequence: CSGTRTGSSYEQYF.

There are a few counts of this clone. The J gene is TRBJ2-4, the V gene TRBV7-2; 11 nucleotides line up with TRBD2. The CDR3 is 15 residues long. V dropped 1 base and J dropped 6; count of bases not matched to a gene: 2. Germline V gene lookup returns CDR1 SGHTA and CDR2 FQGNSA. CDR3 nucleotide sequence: TGTGCCAGCAGCTTAGGGGGGACTAGCGGAAACATTCAGTACTTC. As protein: CASSLGGTSGNIQYF.

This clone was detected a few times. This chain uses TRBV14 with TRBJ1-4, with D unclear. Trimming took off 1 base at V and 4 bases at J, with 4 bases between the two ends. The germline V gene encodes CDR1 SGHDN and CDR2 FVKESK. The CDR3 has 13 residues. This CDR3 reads CASSQGNNEKLFF. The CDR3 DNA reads TGTGCCAGCAGCCAAGGAAATAATGAAAAACTGTTTTTT.

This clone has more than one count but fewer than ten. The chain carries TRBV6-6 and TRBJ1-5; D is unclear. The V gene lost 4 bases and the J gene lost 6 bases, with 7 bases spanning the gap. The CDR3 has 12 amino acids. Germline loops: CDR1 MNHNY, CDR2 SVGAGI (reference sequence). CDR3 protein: CASSLGSQPQHF. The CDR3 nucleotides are TGTGCCAGCAGTTTGGGGTCTCAGCCCCAGCATTTT.

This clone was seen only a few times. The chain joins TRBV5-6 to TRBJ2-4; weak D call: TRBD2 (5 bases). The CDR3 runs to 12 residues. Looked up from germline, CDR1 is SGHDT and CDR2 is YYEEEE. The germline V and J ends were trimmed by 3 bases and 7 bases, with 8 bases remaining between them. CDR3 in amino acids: CASSSWENIQYF. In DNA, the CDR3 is TGTGCCAGCAGCTCCTGGGAGAACATTCAGTACTTC.

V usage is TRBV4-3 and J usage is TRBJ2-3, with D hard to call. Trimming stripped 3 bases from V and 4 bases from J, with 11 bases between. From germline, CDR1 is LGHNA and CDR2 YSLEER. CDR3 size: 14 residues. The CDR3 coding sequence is TGCGCCAGCAGCCAGCGTCCGGGCCCAGATACGCAGTATTTT. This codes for CASSQRPGPDTQYF.

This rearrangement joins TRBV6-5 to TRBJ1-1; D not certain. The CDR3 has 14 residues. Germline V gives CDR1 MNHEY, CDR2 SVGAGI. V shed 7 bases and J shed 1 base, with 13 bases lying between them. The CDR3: CASNALRSNTEAFF. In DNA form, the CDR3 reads TGTGCCAGCAACGCCCTTCGATCGAACACTGAAGCTTTCTTT.

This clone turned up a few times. The CDR3 reads CASSPASLNSPLHF. The DNA for the CDR3 is TGTGCCAGCAGCCCGGCGTCTCTTAATTCACCCCTCCACTTT. V and J are TRBV13 and TRBJ1-6; D unclear. The CDR3 runs to 14 residues. V was pared by 5 bases and J by 6 bases, with 11 bases between. The germline gives CDR1 PRHDT, CDR2 FYEKMQ (reference sequence). Complete variable domain (other parts from reference TRBV13 and TRBJ1-6): AAGVIQSPRHLIKEKRETATLKCYPIPRHDTVYWYQQGPGQDPQFLISFYEKMQSDKGSIPDRFSAQQFSDYHSELNMSSLELGDSALYFCASSPASLNSPLHFGNGTRLTVT.

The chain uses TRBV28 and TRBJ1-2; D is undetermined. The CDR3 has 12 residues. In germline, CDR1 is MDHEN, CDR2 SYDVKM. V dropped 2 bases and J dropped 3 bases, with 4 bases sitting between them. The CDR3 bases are TGTGCCAGCAGTTTAAAAGACTATGGCTACACCTTC. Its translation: CASSLKDYGYTF.

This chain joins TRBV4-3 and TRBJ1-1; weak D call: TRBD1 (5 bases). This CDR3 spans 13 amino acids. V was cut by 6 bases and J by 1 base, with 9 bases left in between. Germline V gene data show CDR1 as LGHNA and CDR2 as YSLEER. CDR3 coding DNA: TGCGCCAGCAGTCCGGACAAGAACACTGAAGCTTTCTTT. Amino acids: CASSPDKNTEAFF.

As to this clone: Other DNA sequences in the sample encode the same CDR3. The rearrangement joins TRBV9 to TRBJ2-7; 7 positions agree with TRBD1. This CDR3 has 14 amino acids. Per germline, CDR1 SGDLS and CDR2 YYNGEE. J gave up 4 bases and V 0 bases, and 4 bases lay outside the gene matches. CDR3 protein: CASSVATGEYEQYF. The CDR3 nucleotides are TGTGCCAGCAGCGTAGCTACAGGGGAATACGAGCAGTACTTC.

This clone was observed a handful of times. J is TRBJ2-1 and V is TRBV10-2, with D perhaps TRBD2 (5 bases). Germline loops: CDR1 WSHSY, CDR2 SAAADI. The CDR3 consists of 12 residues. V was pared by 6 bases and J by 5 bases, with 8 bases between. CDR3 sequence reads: CASRRENNEQFF. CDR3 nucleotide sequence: TGCGCCAGCAGGAGGGAGAACAATGAGCAGTTCTTC.